This T cell receptor (beta chain) appears in the sequencing data of a study of shared clonotypes between healthy human individuals. Deletions cut 4 bases from V and 0 bases from J, with 13 bases between. The germline V gene has CDR1 SGHNT and CDR2 YYREEE (reference sequence). The CDR3 has 16 residues. Profiling relied on immunoSEQ multiplex PCR, and the TCRdb table lists in-frame clones only, not all of them. The sample carries more than 550,000 clones, roughly two thirds recorded once. The chain has TRBV5-4 and TRBJ2-2; the D gene is possibly TRBD1 (5 bases). Specimen: memory CD4+ T cells sorted from blood. Subset denoted: CD45RA-negative fraction. This receptor was obtained from a woman in her 30s in good health. CDR3 sequence reads: CASSATLGANTGELFF. CDR3 DNA: TGTGCCAGCAGCGCCACCCTAGGGGCGAACACCGGGGAGCTGTTTTTT.